Sequencing of this TCR beta chain was carried out in a study of blood T cell dynamics during melanoma immunotherapy. Across the whole study: First-line therapy was either pembrolizumab or nivolumab with ipilimumab for metastatic melanoma. Whole-study findings and limits: PBMC repertoires of eventual disease-control patients split at W3 into clonality or diversity gains.

Described time point: week 3, after first cycle of checkpoint inhibitor. One draw preceded checkpoint blockade; another followed its first cycle at week 3. For this clone: Its antigen is not identified.

This CDR3 region has 13 residues. Trimming took 4 bases from V and 5 from J, leaving 11 bases between them. The germline V gene encodes CDR1 MGHRA and CDR2 YSYEKL. DNA loading was fixed at about 340 ng for all bulk PBMC samples. Profiled with immunoSEQ multiplex PCR; TCRdb holds only in-frame clones, not every one. The sample contains 7,000 to 8,500 clones, more than 75% of which appear only once. V gene TRBV4-1 combines with J gene TRBJ2-5; no clear D. The sequencing here drew on blood, taken from a patient treated with checkpoint blockade. This receptor was obtained from a human donor with melanoma. The DNA of the CDR3 is TGCGCCAGCAGCCCACCCAGGAAGGAGACCCAGTACTTC. Residues: CASSPPRKETQYF.